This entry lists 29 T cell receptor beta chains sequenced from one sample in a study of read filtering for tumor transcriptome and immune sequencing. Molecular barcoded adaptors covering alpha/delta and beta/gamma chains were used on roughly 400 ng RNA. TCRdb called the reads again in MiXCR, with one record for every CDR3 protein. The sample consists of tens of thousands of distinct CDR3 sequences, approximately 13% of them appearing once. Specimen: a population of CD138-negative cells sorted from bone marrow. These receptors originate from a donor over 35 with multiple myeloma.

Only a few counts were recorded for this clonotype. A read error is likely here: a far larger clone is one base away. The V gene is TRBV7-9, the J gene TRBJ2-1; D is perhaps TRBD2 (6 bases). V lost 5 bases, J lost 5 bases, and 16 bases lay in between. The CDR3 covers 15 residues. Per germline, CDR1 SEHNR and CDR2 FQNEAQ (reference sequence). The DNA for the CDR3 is TGTGCCAGCAGCCCAAGGGTAGCGGTTAACAATGAGCAGTTCTTC. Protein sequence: CASSPRVAVNNEQFF. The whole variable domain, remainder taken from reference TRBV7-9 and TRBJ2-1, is DTGVSQNPRHKITKRGQNVTFRCDPISEHNRLYWYRQTLGQGPEFLTYFQNEAQLEKSRLLSDRFSAERPKGSFSTLEIQRTEQGDSAMYLCASSPRVAVNNEQFFGPGTRLTVL.

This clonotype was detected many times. In nucleotides, the CDR3 is TGTGCCAGCAGCCCACAGGGGGCAAGGACAGATACGCAGTATTTT. Its protein product is CASSPQGARTDTQYF. V gene TRBV7-3 combines with J gene TRBJ2-3; 9 nucleotides line up with TRBD1. The junction had 6 bases not matched to a gene; V was cut back by 5 bases and J by 3 bases. Germline CDR1 reads SGHTA; CDR2 reads FQGTGA. The CDR3 spans 15 residues. The whole variable domain, filled in from reference TRBV7-3 and TRBJ2-3, reads GAGVSQTPSNKVTEKGKYVELRCDPISGHTALYWYRQSLGQGPEFLIYFQGTGAADDSGLPNDRFFAVRPEGSVSTLKIQRTERGDSAVYLCASSPQGARTDTQYFGPGTRLTVL.

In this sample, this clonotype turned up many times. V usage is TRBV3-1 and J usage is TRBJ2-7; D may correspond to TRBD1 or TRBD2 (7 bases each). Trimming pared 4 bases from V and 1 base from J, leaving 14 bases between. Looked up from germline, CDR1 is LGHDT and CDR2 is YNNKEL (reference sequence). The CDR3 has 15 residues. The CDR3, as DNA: TGTGCCAGCAGCCGGGAGGGGGCGCGGTCCTACGAGCAGTACTTC. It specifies CASSREGARSYEQYF.

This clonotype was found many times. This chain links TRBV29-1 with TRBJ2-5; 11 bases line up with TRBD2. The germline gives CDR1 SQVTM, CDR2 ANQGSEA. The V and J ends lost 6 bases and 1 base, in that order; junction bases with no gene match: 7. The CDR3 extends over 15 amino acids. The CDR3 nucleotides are TGCAGCGTAATCGGACTAGCGGGCTTCCAAGAGACCCAGTACTTC. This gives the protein CSVIGLAGFQETQYF.

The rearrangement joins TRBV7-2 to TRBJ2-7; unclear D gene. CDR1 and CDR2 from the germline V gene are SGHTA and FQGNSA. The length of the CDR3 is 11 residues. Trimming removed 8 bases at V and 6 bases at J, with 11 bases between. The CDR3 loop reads CASRQDSEQYF. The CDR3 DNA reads TGTGCCAGCCGTCAGGATTCCGAGCAGTACTTC. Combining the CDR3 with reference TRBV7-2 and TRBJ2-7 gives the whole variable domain GAGVSQSPSNKVTEKGKDVELRCDPISGHTALYWYRQSLGQGLEFLIYFQGNSAPDKSGLPSDRFSAERTGGSVSTLTIQRTQQEDSAVYLCASRQDSEQYFGPGTRLTVT.

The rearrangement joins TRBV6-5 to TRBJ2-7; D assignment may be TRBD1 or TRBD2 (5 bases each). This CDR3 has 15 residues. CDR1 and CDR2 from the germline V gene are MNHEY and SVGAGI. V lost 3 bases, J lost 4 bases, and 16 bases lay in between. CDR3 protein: CASSYSRDGRYEQYF. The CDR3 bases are TGTGCCAGCAGTTATTCTAGGGACGGTCGTTACGAGCAGTACTTC.

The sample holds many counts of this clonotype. CDR3 in amino acids: CASSSGANNEQFF. Here the CDR3 DNA reads TGTGCCAGCAGCTCAGGGGCTAACAATGAGCAGTTCTTC. The chain combines TRBV6-6 with TRBJ2-1; perhaps TRBD1 as D (6 bases). The CDR3 is 13 residues long. Germline CDR1 MNHNY, CDR2 SVGAGI (reference sequence). Between the trimmed V and J ends, which lost 6 bases and 5 bases, there was a span of 11 bases.

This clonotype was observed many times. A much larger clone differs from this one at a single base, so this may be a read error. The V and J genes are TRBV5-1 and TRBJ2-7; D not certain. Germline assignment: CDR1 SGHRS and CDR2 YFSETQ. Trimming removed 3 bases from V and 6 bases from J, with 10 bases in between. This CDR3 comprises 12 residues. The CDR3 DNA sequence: TGCGCCAGCAGCTCCAGACCGGGCGAGCAGTACTTC. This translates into CASSSRPGEQYF. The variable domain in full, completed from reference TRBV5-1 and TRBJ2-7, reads KAGVTQTPRYLIKTRGQQVTLSCSPISGHRSVSWYQQTPGQGLQFLFEYFSETQRNKGNFPGRFSGRQFSNSRSEMNVSTLELGDSALYLCASSSRPGEQYFGPGTRLTVT.

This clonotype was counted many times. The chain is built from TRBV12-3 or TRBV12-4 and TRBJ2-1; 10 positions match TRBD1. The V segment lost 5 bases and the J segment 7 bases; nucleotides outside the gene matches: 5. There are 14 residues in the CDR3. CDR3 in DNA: TGTGCCAGCAGTCCGGGACAGGGGAGGAATGAGCAGTTCTTC. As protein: CASSPGQGRNEQFF.

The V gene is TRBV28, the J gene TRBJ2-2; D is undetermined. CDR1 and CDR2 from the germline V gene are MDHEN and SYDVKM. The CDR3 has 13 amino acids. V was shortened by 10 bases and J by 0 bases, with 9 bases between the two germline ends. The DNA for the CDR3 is TGTGCCACCGTTACAACGAACACCGGGGAGCTGTTTTTT. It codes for CATVTTNTGELFF.

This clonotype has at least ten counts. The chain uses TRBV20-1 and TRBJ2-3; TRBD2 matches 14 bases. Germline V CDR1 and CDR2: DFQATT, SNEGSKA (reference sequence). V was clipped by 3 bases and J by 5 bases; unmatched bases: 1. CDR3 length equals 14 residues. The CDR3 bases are TGCAGTGCTAGGGGACTAGCGGGAGTAGATACGCAGTATTTT. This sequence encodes CSARGLAGVDTQYF.

The DNA for the CDR3 is TGTGCCAGCAGGGGACAGGGCGGGCCCCATCAGCCCCAGCATTTT. Protein: CASRGQGGPHQPQHF. The rearrangement links TRBV6-1 to TRBJ1-5; 9 bases align to TRBD1. After removal of 6 bases from V and 5 bases from J, the junction contained 8 bases not matched to a gene. The CDR3 runs to 15 residues. Germline CDR1 reads MNHNS; CDR2 reads SASEGT.

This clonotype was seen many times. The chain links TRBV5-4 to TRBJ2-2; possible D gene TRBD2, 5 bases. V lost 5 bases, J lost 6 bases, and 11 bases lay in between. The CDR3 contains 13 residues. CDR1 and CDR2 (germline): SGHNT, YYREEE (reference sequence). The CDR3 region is CASRSLGAGELFF. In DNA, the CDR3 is TGTGCCAGCAGATCATTGGGAGCCGGGGAGCTGTTTTTT.

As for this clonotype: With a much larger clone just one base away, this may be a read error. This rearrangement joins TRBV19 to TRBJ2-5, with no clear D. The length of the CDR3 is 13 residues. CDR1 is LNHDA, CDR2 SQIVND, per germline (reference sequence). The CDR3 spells CASSRSPQEAQYF. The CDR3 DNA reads TGTGCCAGTAGTCGGTCCCCACAAGAGGCCCAGTACTTC.

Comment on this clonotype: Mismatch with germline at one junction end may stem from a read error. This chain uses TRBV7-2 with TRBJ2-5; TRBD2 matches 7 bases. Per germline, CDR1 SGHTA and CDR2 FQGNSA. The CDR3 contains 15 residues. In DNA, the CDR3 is TGTGCCAGCAGCTTAGGGGGGGGAGGACAAGAGACCCGGTACTTC. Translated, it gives CASSLGGGGQETRYF.

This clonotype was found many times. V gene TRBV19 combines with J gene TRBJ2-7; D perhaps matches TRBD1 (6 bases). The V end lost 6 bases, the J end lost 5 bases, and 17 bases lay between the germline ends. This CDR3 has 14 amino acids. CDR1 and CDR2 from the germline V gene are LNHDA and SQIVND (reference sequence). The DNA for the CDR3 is TGTGCCAGTAGCCACCCTGGGGGCGAAAACGAGCAGTACTTC. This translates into CASSHPGGENEQYF.

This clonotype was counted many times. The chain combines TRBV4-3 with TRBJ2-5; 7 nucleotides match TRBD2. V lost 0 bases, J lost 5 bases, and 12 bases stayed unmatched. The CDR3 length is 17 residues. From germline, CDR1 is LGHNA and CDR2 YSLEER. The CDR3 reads CASSQDRRASGGETQYF. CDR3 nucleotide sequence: TGCGCCAGCAGCCAAGATCGTCGAGCTAGCGGCGGGGAGACCCAGTACTTC.

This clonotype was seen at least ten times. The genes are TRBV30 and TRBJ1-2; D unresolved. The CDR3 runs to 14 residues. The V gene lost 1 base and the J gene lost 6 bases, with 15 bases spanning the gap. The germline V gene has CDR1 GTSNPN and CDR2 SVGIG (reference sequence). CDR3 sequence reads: CAWSAPERANGYTF. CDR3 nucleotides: TGTGCCTGGAGTGCCCCCGAGCGCGCCAATGGCTACACCTTC.

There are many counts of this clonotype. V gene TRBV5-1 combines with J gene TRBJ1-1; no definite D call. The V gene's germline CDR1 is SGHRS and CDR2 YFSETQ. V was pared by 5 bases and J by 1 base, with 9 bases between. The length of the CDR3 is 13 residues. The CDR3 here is CASSFGGNTEAFF. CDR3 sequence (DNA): TGCGCCAGCAGTTTCGGAGGGAACACTGAAGCTTTCTTT.

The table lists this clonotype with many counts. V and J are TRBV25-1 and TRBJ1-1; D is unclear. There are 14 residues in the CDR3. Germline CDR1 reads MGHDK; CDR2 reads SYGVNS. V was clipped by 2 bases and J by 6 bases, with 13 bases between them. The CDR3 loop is CASSEEGSWAEAFF. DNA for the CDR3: TGTGCCAGCAGTGAAGAGGGATCGTGGGCTGAAGCTTTCTTT.

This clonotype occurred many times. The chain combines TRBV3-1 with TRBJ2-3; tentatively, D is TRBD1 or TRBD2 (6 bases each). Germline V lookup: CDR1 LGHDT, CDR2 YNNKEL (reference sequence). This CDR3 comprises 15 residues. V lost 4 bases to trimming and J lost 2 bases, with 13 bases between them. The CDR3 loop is CASSRQSGATDTQYF. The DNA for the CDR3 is TGTGCCAGCAGCCGCCAATCGGGGGCCACAGATACGCAGTATTTT.

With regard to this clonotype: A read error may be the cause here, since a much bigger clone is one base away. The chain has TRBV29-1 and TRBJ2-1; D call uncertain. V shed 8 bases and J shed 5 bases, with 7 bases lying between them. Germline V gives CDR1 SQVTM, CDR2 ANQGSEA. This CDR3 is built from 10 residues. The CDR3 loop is CSLYDNEQFF. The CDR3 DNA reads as TGCAGCCTTTACGACAATGAGCAGTTCTTC.

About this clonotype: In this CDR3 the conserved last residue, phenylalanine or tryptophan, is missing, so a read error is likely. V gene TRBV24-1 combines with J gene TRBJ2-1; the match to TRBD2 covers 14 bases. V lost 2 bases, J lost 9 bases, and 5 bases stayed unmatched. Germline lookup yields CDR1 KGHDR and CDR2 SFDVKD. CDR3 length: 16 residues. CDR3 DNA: TGTGCCACCAGTGATTGGGGACTAGCGGGAGTCAGTGAGCAGTTCTCC. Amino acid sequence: CATSDWGLAGVSEQFS.

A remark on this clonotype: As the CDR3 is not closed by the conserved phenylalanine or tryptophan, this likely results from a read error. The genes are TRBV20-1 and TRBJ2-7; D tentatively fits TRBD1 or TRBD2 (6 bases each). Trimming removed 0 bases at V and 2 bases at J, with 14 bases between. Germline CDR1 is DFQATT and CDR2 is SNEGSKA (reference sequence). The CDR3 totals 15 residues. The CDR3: CSARDGGGTPYEQYL. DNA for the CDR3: TGCAGTGCTAGAGATGGGGGCGGGACCCCCTACGAGCAGTACCTC.

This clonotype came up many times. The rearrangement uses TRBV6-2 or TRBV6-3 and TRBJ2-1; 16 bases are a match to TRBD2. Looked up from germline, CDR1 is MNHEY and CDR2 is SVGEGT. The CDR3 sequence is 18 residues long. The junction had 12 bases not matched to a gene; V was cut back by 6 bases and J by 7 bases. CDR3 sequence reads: CASRQAGTSGRGRNEQFF. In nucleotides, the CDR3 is TGTGCCAGCAGGCAGGCCGGGACTAGCGGGAGGGGTAGGAATGAGCAGTTCTTC.

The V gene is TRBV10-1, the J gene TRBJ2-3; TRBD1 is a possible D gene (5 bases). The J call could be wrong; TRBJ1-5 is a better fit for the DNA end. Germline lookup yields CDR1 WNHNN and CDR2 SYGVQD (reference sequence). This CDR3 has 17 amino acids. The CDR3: CASSDTGTSGRGDTQHF. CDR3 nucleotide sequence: TGCGCCAGCAGTGATACCGGGACTAGCGGGAGAGGAGATACGCAGCATTTT.

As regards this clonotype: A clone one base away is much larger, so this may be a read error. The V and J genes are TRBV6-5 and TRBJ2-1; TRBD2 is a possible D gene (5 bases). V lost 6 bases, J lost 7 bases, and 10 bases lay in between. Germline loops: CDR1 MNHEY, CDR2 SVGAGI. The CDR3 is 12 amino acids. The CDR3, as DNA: TGTGCCAGCAGGTCCCCGGGGAATGAGCAGTTCTTC. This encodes CASRSPGNEQFF.

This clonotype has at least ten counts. The CDR3 sequence is CASRPGHHNEQFF. The CDR3 coding sequence is TGTGCCAGCAGGCCGGGACACCACAATGAGCAGTTCTTC. V gene TRBV27 combines with J gene TRBJ2-1; D is perhaps TRBD1 (6 bases). The V and J ends lost 6 bases and 5 bases respectively, with 11 bases between them. The CDR3 has 13 amino acids. The germline V gene encodes CDR1 MNHEY and CDR2 SMNVEV (reference sequence).

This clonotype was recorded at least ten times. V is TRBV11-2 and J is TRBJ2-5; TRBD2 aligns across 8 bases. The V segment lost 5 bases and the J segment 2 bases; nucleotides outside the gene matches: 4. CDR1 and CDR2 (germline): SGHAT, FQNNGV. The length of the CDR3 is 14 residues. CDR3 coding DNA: TGTGCCAGCAGCCTTACGGGAGGGCAAGAGACCCAGTACTTC. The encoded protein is CASSLTGGQETQYF.